These 5 T cell receptor beta chains share one sample of origin, sequenced in a study of T-cell memory formation after mild COVID-19. In TCRdb, the 5' RACE reads were re-called with MiXCR into one record per CDR3 protein. The sample has a few hundred thousand distinct CDR3 sequences, roughly 14% seen once. The sequenced sample consisted of PBMCs or a T cell subset sorted from them (not recorded which). The source of these receptors is a man between 18 and 35 years old who had mild COVID-19 (a few samples of this study predate the infection). Cell type and time point are not known.

This clonotype was counted a few times. The rearrangement joins TRBV27 to TRBJ2-5; D assignment may be TRBD1 or TRBD2 (5 bases each). The CDR3 totals 15 residues. CDR1 is MNHEY, CDR2 SMNVEV, per germline (reference sequence). The V end lost 3 bases, the J end lost 1 base, and 12 bases lay between the germline ends. CDR3 region: CASSFRGRSQETQYF. DNA of the CDR3: TGTGCCAGCAGTTTTCGGGGCCGCAGCCAAGAGACCCAGTACTTC.

The chain carries TRBV20-1 and TRBJ2-2, with TRBD2 matching over 7 bases. Trimming at V came to 2 bases and at J to 4 bases, leaving 10 bases not matched to a gene. This CDR3 has 16 amino acids. Germline CDR1 is DFQATT and CDR2 is SNEGSKA (reference sequence). The CDR3 nucleotides are TGCAGTGCTAGACCCACTAGCGACAGACTCACCGGGGAGCTGTTTTTT. Protein: CSARPTSDRLTGELFF.

This clonotype showed up many times. The rearrangement joins TRBV5-1 to TRBJ1-1; 9 nucleotides match TRBD1. Losses at the gene ends were 0 bases for V and 5 bases for J; bases not matched to a gene: 2. Germline V gene data show CDR1 as SGHRS and CDR2 as YFSETQ. The CDR3 has 14 amino acids. DNA for the CDR3: TGCGCCAGCAGCTTGGGGGACAGGGCTACTGAAGCTTTCTTT. Its protein product is CASSLGDRATEAFF.

The chain links TRBV6-2 or TRBV6-3 to TRBJ1-1; unclear D gene. The germline gives CDR1 MNHEY, CDR2 SVGEGT. The CDR3 length is 13 residues. Trimming shortened V by 0 bases and J by 11 bases, and 13 bases separated the two germline ends. The CDR3 is CASSYSGGRVAFF. CDR3 nucleotides: TGTGCCAGCAGTTACTCAGGTGGACGGGTGGCTTTCTTT.

The CDR3 DNA reads as TGTGCCAGCAGCCCCGGGACGGGACGCCAAGAGACCCAGTACTTC. It codes for CASSPGTGRQETQYF. The J gene is TRBJ2-5, the V gene TRBV5-5; D is possibly TRBD1 or TRBD2 (5 bases each). The CDR3 length is 15 residues. V lost 4 bases and J lost 1, with 14 bases in between. Germline V CDR1 and CDR2: SGHKS, YYEKEE (reference sequence). Using reference TRBV5-5 and TRBJ2-5 for the parts outside the CDR3, the full variable domain is DAGVTQSPTHLIKTRGQQVTLRCSPISGHKSVSWYQQVLGQGPQFIFQYYEKEERGRGNFPDRFSARQFPNYSSELNVNALLLGDSALYLCASSPGTGRQETQYFGPGTRLLVL.